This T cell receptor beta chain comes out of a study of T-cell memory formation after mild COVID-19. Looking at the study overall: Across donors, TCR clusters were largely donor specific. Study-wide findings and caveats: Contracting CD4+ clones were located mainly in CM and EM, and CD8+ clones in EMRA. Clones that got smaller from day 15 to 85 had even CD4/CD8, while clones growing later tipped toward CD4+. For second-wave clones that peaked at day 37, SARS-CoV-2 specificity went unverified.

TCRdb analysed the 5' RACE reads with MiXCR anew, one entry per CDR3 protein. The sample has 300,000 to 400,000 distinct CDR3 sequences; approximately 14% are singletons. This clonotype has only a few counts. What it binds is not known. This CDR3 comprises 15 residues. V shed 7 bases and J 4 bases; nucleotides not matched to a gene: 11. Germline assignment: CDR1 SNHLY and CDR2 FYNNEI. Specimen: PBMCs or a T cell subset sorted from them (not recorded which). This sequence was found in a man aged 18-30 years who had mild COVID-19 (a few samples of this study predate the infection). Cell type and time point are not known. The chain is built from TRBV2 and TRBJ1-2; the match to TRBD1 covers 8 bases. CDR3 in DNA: TGTGCCAGCATGCGGACAGGGAGCGACAGCTATGGCTACACCTTC. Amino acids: CASMRTGSDSYGYTF. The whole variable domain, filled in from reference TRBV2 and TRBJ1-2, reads EPEVTQTPSHQVTQMGQEVILRCVPISNHLYFYWYRQILGQKVEFLVSFYNNEISEKSEIFDDQFSVERPDGSNFTLKIRSTKLEDSAMYFCASMRTGSDSYGYTFGSGTRLTVV.